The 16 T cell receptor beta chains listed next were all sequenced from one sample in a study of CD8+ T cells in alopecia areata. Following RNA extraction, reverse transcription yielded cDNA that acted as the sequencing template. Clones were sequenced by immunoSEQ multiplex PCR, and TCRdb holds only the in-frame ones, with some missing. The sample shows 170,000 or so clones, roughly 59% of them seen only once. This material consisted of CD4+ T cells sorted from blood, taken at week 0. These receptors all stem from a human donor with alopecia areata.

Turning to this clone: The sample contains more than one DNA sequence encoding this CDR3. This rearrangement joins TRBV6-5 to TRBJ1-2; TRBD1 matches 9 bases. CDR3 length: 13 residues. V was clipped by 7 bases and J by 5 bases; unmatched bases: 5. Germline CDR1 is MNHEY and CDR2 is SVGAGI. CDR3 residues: CASKGTGHYGYTF. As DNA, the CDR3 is TGTGCCAGCAAGGGGACAGGGCATTATGGCTACACCTTC.

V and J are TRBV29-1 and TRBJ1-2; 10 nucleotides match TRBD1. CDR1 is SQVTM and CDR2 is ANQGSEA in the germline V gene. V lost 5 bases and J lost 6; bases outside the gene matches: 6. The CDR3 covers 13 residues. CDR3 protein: CSVQKTGGDGYTF. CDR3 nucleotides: TGCAGCGTTCAAAAGACAGGGGGCGATGGCTACACCTTC.

As DNA, the CDR3 is TGTGCCACCAGCGGACCTATGAACACTGAAGCTTTCTTT. The encoded protein is CATSGPMNTEAFF. The V and J genes are TRBV15 and TRBJ1-1; D unclear. Germline V gene sequence: CDR1 LNHNV, CDR2 YYDKDF (reference sequence). V lost 5 bases and J 0 bases, leaving 7 bases between the germline ends. The CDR3 covers 13 residues.

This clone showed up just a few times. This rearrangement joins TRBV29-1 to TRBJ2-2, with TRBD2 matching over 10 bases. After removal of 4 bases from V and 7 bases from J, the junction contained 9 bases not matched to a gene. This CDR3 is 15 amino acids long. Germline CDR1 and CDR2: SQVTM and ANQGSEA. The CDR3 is CSVVPSGGLGGELFF. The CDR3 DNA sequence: TGCAGCGTTGTCCCTAGCGGGGGACTCGGCGGGGAGCTGTTTTTT.

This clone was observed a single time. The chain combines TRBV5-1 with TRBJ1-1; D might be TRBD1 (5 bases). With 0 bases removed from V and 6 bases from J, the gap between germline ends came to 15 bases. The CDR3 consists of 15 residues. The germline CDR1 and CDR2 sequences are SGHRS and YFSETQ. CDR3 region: CASSLVRSGESEAFF. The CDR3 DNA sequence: TGCGCCAGCAGCTTGGTCCGTTCGGGGGAATCTGAAGCTTTCTTT.

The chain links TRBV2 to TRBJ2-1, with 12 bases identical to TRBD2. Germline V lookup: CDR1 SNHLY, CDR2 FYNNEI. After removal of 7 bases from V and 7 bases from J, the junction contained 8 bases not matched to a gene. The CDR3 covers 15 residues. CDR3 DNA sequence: TGTGCCAGCATGAGGACTAGCGGGGCTCGTAATGAGCAGTTCTTC. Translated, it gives CASMRTSGARNEQFF.

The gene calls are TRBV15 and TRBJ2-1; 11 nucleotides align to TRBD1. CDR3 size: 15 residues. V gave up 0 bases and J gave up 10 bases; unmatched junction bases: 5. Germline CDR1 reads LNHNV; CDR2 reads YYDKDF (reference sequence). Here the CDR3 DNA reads TGTGCCACCAGCAGAGATCGGACAGGGGGCCGGGAGCAGTTCTTC. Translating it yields CATSRDRTGGREQFF. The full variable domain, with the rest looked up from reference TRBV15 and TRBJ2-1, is DAMVIQNPRYQVTQFGKPVTLSCSQTLNHNVMYWYQQKSSQAPKLLFHYYDKDFNNEADTPDNFQSRRPNTSFCFLDIRSPGLGDTAMYLCATSRDRTGGREQFFGPGTRLTVL.

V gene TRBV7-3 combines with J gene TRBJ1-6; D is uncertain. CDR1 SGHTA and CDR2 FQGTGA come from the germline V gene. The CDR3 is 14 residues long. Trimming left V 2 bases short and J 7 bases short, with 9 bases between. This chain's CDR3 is CASSLGMRNSPLHF. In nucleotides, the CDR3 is TGTGCCAGCAGCTTAGGGATGAGGAATTCACCCCTCCACTTT.

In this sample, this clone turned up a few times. The CDR3 loop is CAWSTLQETQYF. CDR3 bases: TGTGCCTGGAGTACACTTCAAGAGACCCAGTACTTC. The rearrangement uses TRBV30 and TRBJ2-5; no reliable D call. The CDR3 spans 12 residues. Germline loops: CDR1 GTSNPN, CDR2 SVGIG (reference sequence). V was trimmed by 2 bases and J by 2 bases, leaving 6 bases between them.

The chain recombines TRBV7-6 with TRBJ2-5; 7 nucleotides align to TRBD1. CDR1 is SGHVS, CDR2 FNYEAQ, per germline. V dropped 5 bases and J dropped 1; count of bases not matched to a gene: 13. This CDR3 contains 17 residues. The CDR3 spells CASSASPGQLLQETQYF. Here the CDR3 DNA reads TGTGCCAGCAGCGCTAGCCCGGGACAGCTGCTCCAAGAGACCCAGTACTTC.

CDR3 residues: CAWRRQGWDEQFF. The CDR3 nucleotides read TGTGCCTGGAGAAGGCAGGGATGGGATGAGCAGTTCTTC. This chain links TRBV30 with TRBJ2-1; D might be TRBD1 (5 bases). The germline CDR1 and CDR2 sequences are GTSNPN and SVGIG (reference sequence). Trimming left V 3 bases short and J 8 bases short, with 14 bases between. The CDR3 is 13 residues long.

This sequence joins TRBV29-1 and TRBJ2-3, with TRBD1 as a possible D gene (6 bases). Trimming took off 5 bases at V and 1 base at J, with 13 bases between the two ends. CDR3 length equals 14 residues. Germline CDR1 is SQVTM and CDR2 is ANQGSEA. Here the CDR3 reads CSVSSGVGTDTQYF. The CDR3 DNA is TGCAGCGTTTCTTCAGGGGTTGGCACAGATACGCAGTATTTT.

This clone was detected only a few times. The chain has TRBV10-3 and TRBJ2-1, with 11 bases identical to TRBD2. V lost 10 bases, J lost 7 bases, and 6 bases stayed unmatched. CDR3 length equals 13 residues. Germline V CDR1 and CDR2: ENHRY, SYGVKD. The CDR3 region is CATELAGGNEQFF. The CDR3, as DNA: TGTGCCACCGAATTAGCGGGGGGGAATGAGCAGTTCTTC.

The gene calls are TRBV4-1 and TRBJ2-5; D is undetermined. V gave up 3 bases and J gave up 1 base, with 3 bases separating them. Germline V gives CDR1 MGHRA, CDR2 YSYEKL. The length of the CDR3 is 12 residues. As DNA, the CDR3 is TGCGCCAGCAGCCACCCCCAAGAGACCCAGTACTTC. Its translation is CASSHPQETQYF.

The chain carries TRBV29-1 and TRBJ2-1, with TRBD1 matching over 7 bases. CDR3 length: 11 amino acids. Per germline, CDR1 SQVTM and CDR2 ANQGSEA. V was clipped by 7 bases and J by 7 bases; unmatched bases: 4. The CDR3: CSGNRGNEQFF. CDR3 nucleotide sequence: TGCAGCGGAAACAGGGGAAATGAGCAGTTCTTC.

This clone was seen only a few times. The CDR3 coding sequence is TGCAGCGTTGGAACACCCGAAAACATTCAGTACTTC. Translating it yields CSVGTPENIQYF. The chain joins TRBV29-1 to TRBJ2-4; D not resolved. V lost 4 bases, J lost 5 bases, and 9 bases lay in between. The CDR3 has 12 amino acids. Germline assignment: CDR1 SQVTM and CDR2 ANQGSEA.